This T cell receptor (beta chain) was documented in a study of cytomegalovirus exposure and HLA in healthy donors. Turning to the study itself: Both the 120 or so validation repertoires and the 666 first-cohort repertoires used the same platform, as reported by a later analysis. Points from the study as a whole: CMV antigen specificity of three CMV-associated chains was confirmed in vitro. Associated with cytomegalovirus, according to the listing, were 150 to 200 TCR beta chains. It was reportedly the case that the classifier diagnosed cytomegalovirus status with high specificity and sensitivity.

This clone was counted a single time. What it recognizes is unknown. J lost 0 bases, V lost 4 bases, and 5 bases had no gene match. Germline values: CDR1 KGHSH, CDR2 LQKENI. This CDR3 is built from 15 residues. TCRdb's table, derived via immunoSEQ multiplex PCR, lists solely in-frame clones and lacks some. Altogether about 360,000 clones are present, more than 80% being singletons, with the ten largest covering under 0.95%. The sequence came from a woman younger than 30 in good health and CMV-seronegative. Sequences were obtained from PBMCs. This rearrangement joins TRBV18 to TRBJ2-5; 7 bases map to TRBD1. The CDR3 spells CASSLQQGNQETQYF. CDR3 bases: TGTGCCAGCTCACTACAACAGGGGAACCAAGAGACCCAGTACTTC.